These 6 T cell receptor beta chains share one sample of origin, sequenced in a study of vaccination and CD4 T cells after COVID-19. Sequenced with the Oncomine TCR Beta short-read assay was DNA taken from cultured CD4+ T cells. TCRdb independently ran MiXCR on the PCR reads; one entry per CDR3 protein. This sample has about 12,000 distinct CDR3 sequences, with roughly three fifths found just once. The treatment was: approximately 10-day PBMC culture with coronavirus spike peptide pools or control peptides (ViraFEST assay). The antigens of these receptors remain unknown. The starting material was CD4+ T cells from blood, cultured in vitro, obtained before SARS-CoV-2 vaccination. The receptor source for this set is a human donor who had recovered from COVID-19.

The rearrangement uses TRBV7-8 and TRBJ2-7; tentative D call: TRBD1 (6 bases). V was clipped by 5 bases and J by 2 bases, with 16 bases between them. This CDR3 is built from 15 residues. Germline values: CDR1 SGHVS, CDR2 FQNEAQ. CDR3 bases: TGTGCCAGCAGCCCGCCACAGGGACCGACCTACGAGCAGTACTTC. It translates to CASSPPQGPTYEQYF. Full variable domain (missing parts from reference TRBV7-8 and TRBJ2-7): GAGVSQSPRYKVAKRGQDVALRCDPISGHVSLFWYQQALGQGPEFLTYFQNEAQLDKSGLPSDRFFAERPEGSVSTLKIQRTQQEDSAVYLCASSPPQGPTYEQYFGPGTRLTVT.

V gene TRBV7-8 combines with J gene TRBJ1-2, with 9 bases that match TRBD1. V was pared by 2 bases and J by 3 bases, with 4 bases of the junction left unmatched. The CDR3 loop spans 15 amino acids. Germline lookup yields CDR1 SGHVS and CDR2 FQNEAQ. The CDR3 DNA is TGTGCCAGCAGCTTAACTGGACAGGGGTACTATGGCTACACCTTC. Translation: CASSLTGQGYYGYTF. The whole variable domain, remainder taken from reference TRBV7-8 and TRBJ1-2, is GAGVSQSPRYKVAKRGQDVALRCDPISGHVSLFWYQQALGQGPEFLTYFQNEAQLDKSGLPSDRFFAERPEGSVSTLKIQRTQQEDSAVYLCASSLTGQGYYGYTFGSGTRLTVV.

J is TRBJ2-1 and V is TRBV20-1, with 7 bases that match TRBD2. The V and J ends lost 8 bases and 0 bases, in that order; junction bases with no gene match: 10. This CDR3 is 15 amino acids long. Germline CDR1 reads DFQATT; CDR2 reads SNEGSKA (reference sequence). The chain's CDR3 is CSPQFGGSSYNEQFF. For the CDR3, the DNA is TGCAGTCCCCAGTTCGGCGGGAGCTCCTACAATGAGCAGTTCTTC.

The chain employs TRBV6-4 and TRBJ2-7; 9 bases map to TRBD1. The CDR3 is made up of 13 amino acids. V lost 3 bases to trimming and J lost 6 bases; unmatched junction nucleotides: 3. CDR1 is MRHNA and CDR2 is SNTAGT in the germline V gene. This chain's CDR3 is CASSEGTGSEQYF. In nucleotides, the CDR3 is TGTGCCAGCAGTGAGGGGACAGGGTCCGAGCAGTACTTC.

This chain connects TRBV19 to TRBJ1-1, with a weak D call TRBD1 (6 bases). The CDR3 runs 13 residues. Germline values: CDR1 LNHDA, CDR2 SQIVND (reference sequence). The germline V and J ends were trimmed by 5 bases and 6 bases, with 13 bases remaining between them. DNA of the CDR3: TGTGCCAGTAGTGTCGGGACACTTTCTGAAGCTTTCTTT. It specifies CASSVGTLSEAFF.

This clonotype was seen a few times. The chain links TRBV20-1 to TRBJ1-5; 8 nucleotides agree with TRBD1. The trim removed 3 bases at V and 7 bases at J, leaving 11 bases unmatched. Germline lookup yields CDR1 DFQATT and CDR2 SNEGSKA (reference sequence). The CDR3 contains 15 residues. In nucleotides, the CDR3 is TGCAGTGCTAGGGTCAGGGGGCGCTCGGAGCAGCCCCAGCATTTT. It specifies CSARVRGRSEQPQHF.